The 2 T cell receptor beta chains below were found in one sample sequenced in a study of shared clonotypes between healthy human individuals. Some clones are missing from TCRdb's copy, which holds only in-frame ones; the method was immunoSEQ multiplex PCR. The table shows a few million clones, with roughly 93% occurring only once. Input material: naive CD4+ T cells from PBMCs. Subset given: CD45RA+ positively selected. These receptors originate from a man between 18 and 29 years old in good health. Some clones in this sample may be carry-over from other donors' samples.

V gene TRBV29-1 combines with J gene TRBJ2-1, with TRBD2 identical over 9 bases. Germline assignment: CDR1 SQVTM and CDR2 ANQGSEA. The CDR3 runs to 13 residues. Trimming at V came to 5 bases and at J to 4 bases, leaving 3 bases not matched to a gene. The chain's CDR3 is CSVSGGIYNEQFF. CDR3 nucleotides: TGCAGCGTTAGCGGGGGGATATACAATGAGCAGTTCTTC.

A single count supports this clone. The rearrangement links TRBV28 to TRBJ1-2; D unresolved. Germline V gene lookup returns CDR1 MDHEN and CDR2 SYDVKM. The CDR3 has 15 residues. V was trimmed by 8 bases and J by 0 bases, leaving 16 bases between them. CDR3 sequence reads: CASLPSRTSNYGYTF. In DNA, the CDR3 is TGTGCCAGCCTCCCGAGCAGGACGTCTAACTATGGCTACACCTTC.